These 28 T cell receptor beta chains share one sample of origin, sequenced in a study of cytomegalovirus exposure and HLA in healthy donors. Vbeta (60) and Jbeta (13) primers were used in the PCR. Sequenced by immunoSEQ multiplex PCR; TCRdb stores in-frame clones only, minus some. The data contain 100,000 to 120,000 clones, less than 80% of them seen just once; the ten biggest clones take up roughly 1.2%. Sequencing was done on a sample of PBMCs. All receptors derive from a man younger than 45 in good health and CMV-seronegative.

Note on this clone: The same CDR3 also results from other DNA sequences found in this sample. The J gene is TRBJ2-7, the V gene TRBV30; D ambiguous. The CDR3 is made up of 13 amino acids. Germline values: CDR1 GTSNPN, CDR2 SVGIG (reference sequence). The V and J ends lost 0 bases and 2 bases respectively, with 8 bases between them. CDR3 DNA: TGTGCCTGGAGTGTGGGCATAACCTACGAGCAGTACTTC. It encodes CAWSVGITYEQYF.

The chain couples TRBV2 to TRBJ1-4; no clear D gene. The length of the CDR3 is 12 residues. The germline CDR1 and CDR2 sequences are SNHLY and FYNNEI. Trimming stripped 6 bases from V and 7 bases from J, with 9 bases between. The CDR3 DNA follows: TGTGCCAGCAGGCGGGATGGTGAAAAACTGTTTTTT. This codes for CASRRDGEKLFF.

The chain uses TRBV28 and TRBJ1-1; possible D gene TRBD1, 6 bases. The CDR3 is 15 amino acids. V dropped 6 bases and J dropped 4 bases, with 18 bases sitting between them. CDR1 and CDR2 (germline): MDHEN, SYDVKM. The DNA of the CDR3 is TGTGCCAGCAGCACCAATTGGGGGCTACGCACTGAAGCTTTCTTT. Its protein is CASSTNWGLRTEAFF. The entire variable domain, with the rest obtained from reference TRBV28 and TRBJ1-1, is as follows: DVKVTQSSRYLVKRTGEKVFLECVQDMDHENMFWYRQDPGLGLRLIYFSYDVKMKEKGDIPEGYSVSREKKERFSLILESASTNQTSMYLCASSTNWGLRTEAFFGQGTRLTVV.

This chain joins TRBV11-2 and TRBJ2-6, with TRBD2 matching over 11 bases. Germline lookup yields CDR1 SGHAT and CDR2 FQNNGV. This CDR3 has 17 amino acids. J lost 0 bases, V lost 5 bases, and 3 bases had no gene match. CDR3 residues: CASSRLAGLSGANVLTF. In DNA form, the CDR3 reads TGTGCCAGCAGCCGACTAGCGGGACTCTCTGGGGCCAACGTCCTGACTTTC.

This chain uses TRBV27 with TRBJ2-7, with TRBD1 matching over 10 bases. The junction had 5 bases not matched to a gene; V was cut back by 6 bases and J by 3 bases. The CDR3 is 14 residues long. The V gene's germline CDR1 is MNHEY and CDR2 SMNVEV (reference sequence). DNA of the CDR3: TGTGCCAGCAGGCCCGGACAGGGGGTCTACGAGCAGTACTTC. It yields the protein CASRPGQGVYEQYF.

The genes are TRBV4-3 and TRBJ1-1; 8 bases are a match to TRBD1. The CDR3 covers 15 residues. The germline gives CDR1 LGHNA, CDR2 YSLEER. The trim removed 0 bases at V and 5 bases at J, leaving 5 bases unmatched. The CDR3: CASSQDRQGKTEAFF. In DNA form, the CDR3 reads TGCGCCAGCAGCCAAGATCGACAGGGGAAGACTGAAGCTTTCTTT.

The V gene is TRBV14, the J gene TRBJ1-1; D remains ambiguous. This CDR3 region has 14 residues. V was cut by 0 bases and J by 6 bases, with 11 bases left in between. Germline V gives CDR1 SGHDN, CDR2 FVKESK. The CDR3 nucleotides read TGTGCCAGCAGCCAAGAGTCCCTTCCGGCTGAAGCTTTCTTT. Encoded protein: CASSQESLPAEAFF.

This chain's CDR3 is CASSLQQAYGYTF. CDR3 DNA: TGCGCCAGCAGCTTGCAACAGGCCTATGGCTACACCTTC. The chain uses TRBV5-1 and TRBJ1-2, with TRBD1 as a possible D gene (5 bases). This CDR3 has 13 residues. Germline CDR1 is SGHRS and CDR2 is YFSETQ. V was cut by 1 base and J by 4 bases, with 8 bases left in between.

The chain recombines TRBV9 with TRBJ1-5, with 8 nucleotides matching TRBD1. Per germline, CDR1 SGDLS and CDR2 YYNGEE. The CDR3 is made up of 15 amino acids. V lost 0 bases, J lost 7 bases, and 6 bases stayed unmatched. Written as DNA, the CDR3 is TGTGCCAGCAGCGTAGGGGGACAGGCGCCCCAGCCCCAGCATTTT. Protein: CASSVGGQAPQPQHF.

The chain links TRBV27 to TRBJ2-7; D call uncertain. The CDR3 loop spans 12 amino acids. Germline V lookup: CDR1 MNHEY, CDR2 SMNVEV (reference sequence). Trimming pared 4 bases from V and 6 bases from J, leaving 10 bases between. Written as DNA, the CDR3 is TGTGCCAGCAGTTCCGTCTCTTCCGAGCAGTACTTC. Protein: CASSSVSSEQYF.

The CDR3 loop is CASSLKSGDYQETQYF. The CDR3 bases are TGTGCCAGCAGCTTGAAGTCGGGGGACTACCAAGAGACCCAGTACTTC. The J gene is TRBJ2-5, the V gene TRBV5-6; possibly TRBD2 for D (6 bases). The CDR3 has 16 amino acids. CDR1 and CDR2 (germline): SGHDT, YYEEEE. V was pared by 1 base and J by 0 bases, with 13 bases between.

The V and J genes are TRBV2 and TRBJ1-5; D remains unclear. Germline assignment: CDR1 SNHLY and CDR2 FYNNEI. There are 14 residues in the CDR3. With 7 bases removed from V and 2 bases from J, the gap between germline ends came to 12 bases. The CDR3 spells CASIEGEGNQPQHF. The CDR3 DNA is TGTGCCAGCATCGAGGGAGAAGGCAATCAGCCCCAGCATTTT.

The sample holds one count of this clone. The chain combines TRBV5-6 with TRBJ2-5; a weak D match, TRBD1 (5 bases). Deletions cut 4 bases from V and 4 bases from J, with 14 bases between. There are 14 residues in the CDR3. The germline V gene has CDR1 SGHDT and CDR2 YYEEEE. Here the CDR3 reads CASSPKGPRETQYF. DNA of the CDR3: TGTGCCAGCAGCCCGAAGGGGCCGAGAGAGACCCAGTACTTC.

This clone occurred a few times. This chain connects TRBV19 to TRBJ1-4; D perhaps matches TRBD1 (6 bases). This CDR3 has 15 amino acids. V lost 3 bases to trimming and J lost 8 bases, with 16 bases between them. From germline, CDR1 is LNHDA and CDR2 SQIVND (reference sequence). The CDR3 coding sequence is TGTGCCAGTAGTATTGAAGCAGGGGCACGGGAAAAACTGTTTTTT. Translated, it gives CASSIEAGAREKLFF.

The chain employs TRBV14 and TRBJ2-3; 11 positions agree with TRBD2. The V and J ends lost 0 bases and 6 bases, in that order; junction bases with no gene match: 14. The CDR3 consists of 19 residues. From germline, CDR1 is SGHDN and CDR2 FVKESK. The CDR3 protein is CASSQDPTLSGRALDTQYF. The DNA for the CDR3 is TGTGCCAGCAGCCAAGACCCCACCCTTAGCGGGAGGGCCCTCGATACGCAGTATTTT.

The rearrangement links TRBV6-6 to TRBJ2-5; 7 bases are a match to TRBD1. V lost 5 bases to trimming and J lost 4 bases; unmatched junction nucleotides: 7. The CDR3 sequence is 14 residues long. Germline assignment: CDR1 MNHNY and CDR2 SVGAGI (reference sequence). The CDR3 bases are TGTGCCAGCAGTAAGGGGACAGCCGCAGAGACCCAGTACTTC. Encoded protein: CASSKGTAAETQYF.

This chain uses TRBV10-3 with TRBJ2-7; TRBD1 aligns across 9 bases. The CDR3 totals 15 residues. CDR1 and CDR2 from the germline V gene are ENHRY and SYGVKD. With 0 bases clipped from V and 5 bases from J, the junction kept 5 bases outside the gene matches. CDR3 sequence reads: CAISESPGQGHEQYF. CDR3 DNA sequence: TGTGCCATCAGTGAGTCCCCGGGACAGGGCCACGAGCAGTACTTC.

The table lists this clone with a few counts. The V call is TRBV13, the J call TRBJ2-1; weak D call: TRBD1 (6 bases). CDR1 and CDR2 from the germline V gene are PRHDT and FYEKMQ (reference sequence). Trimming removed 1 base at V and 0 bases at J, with 13 bases between. There are 17 residues in the CDR3. The CDR3 loop is CASSLDSTGHSYNEQFF. The CDR3 DNA follows: TGTGCCAGCAGCTTAGATTCGACAGGTCACTCCTACAATGAGCAGTTCTTC.

This rearrangement joins TRBV5-1 to TRBJ2-1; TRBD2 matches at 8 bases. Germline trimming cut 0 bases from V and 4 bases from J; bases unmatched to any gene: 6. Germline assignment: CDR1 SGHRS and CDR2 YFSETQ. This CDR3 region has 16 residues. The CDR3 is CASSLGAGGSYNEQFF. CDR3 sequence (DNA): TGCGCCAGCAGCTTGGGGGCGGGGGGTAGTTACAATGAGCAGTTCTTC.

The rearrangement links TRBV29-1 to TRBJ2-7; 7 nucleotides match TRBD1. Germline CDR1 is SQVTM and CDR2 is ANQGSEA. Trimming took 7 bases from V and 2 from J; bases not matched to a gene: 8. This CDR3 is 13 amino acids long. Here the CDR3 DNA reads TGCAGCGCTTACCTCGGACAGGCCTACGAGCAGTACTTC. Its protein product is CSAYLGQAYEQYF.

This chain links TRBV30 with TRBJ2-1; D perhaps matches TRBD2 (7 bases). In germline, CDR1 is GTSNPN, CDR2 SVGIG (reference sequence). Trimming removed 2 bases from V and 5 bases from J, with 10 bases in between. CDR3 length: 13 amino acids. The CDR3 sequence is CAWSRGANNEQFF. Written as DNA, the CDR3 is TGTGCCTGGAGTCGGGGGGCTAACAATGAGCAGTTCTTC.

As concerns this clone: The junction departs from germline at one end; a sequencing error may be responsible. This chain joins TRBV27 and TRBJ1-2; 7 positions agree with TRBD1. CDR1 MNHEY and CDR2 SMNVEV come from the germline V gene (reference sequence). The CDR3 covers 15 residues. The CDR3 loop is CASSLDRDTNYGYTF. The CDR3 coding sequence is TGTGCCAGCAGTTTAGACAGGGATACAAACTACGGCTACACCTTC.

For the CDR3, the DNA is TGCGCCAGCAGTCACGATAGCGGTGGACAGGGAGCACTAGATACGCAGTATTTT. This codes for CASSHDSGGQGALDTQYF. The chain carries TRBV23-1 and TRBJ2-3, with TRBD1 matching 8 bases. TRBV23-1 is designated an ORF whose function remains uncertain. The junction had 16 bases not matched to a gene; V was cut back by 3 bases and J by 5 bases. This CDR3 has 18 amino acids.

The rearrangement links TRBV28 to TRBJ2-7, with 9 bases fitting TRBD2. The V segment lost 1 base and the J segment 1 base; nucleotides outside the gene matches: 2. Germline loops: CDR1 MDHEN, CDR2 SYDVKM. The CDR3 sequence is 15 residues long. In DNA form, the CDR3 reads TGTGCCAGCAGTTTATCCGCGGGAGGGTCCTACGAGCAGTACTTC. Its protein product is CASSLSAGGSYEQYF.

A single count supports this clone. The CDR3 is CASSTSRGPGETQYF. CDR3 sequence (DNA): TGTGCCAGCAGCACCAGTAGGGGGCCCGGGGAGACCCAGTACTTC. V usage is TRBV11-3 and J usage is TRBJ2-5; 7 bases line up with TRBD1. The J segment lost 5 bases and the V segment lost 5 bases, leaving 11 bases of the junction unmatched. The CDR3 has 15 amino acids. Per the germline V gene, CDR1 is SGHNT and CDR2 is YENEEA.

V gene TRBV11-2 combines with J gene TRBJ2-7; D might be TRBD1 (6 bases). From germline, CDR1 is SGHAT and CDR2 FQNNGV. V was shortened by 7 bases and J by 2 bases, with 24 bases between the two germline ends. The CDR3 contains 17 residues. The CDR3 DNA reads TGTGCCAGCACCCTTATAAGTGTCAGGGACAATCCCTACGAGCAGTACTTC. Its translation: CASTLISVRDNPYEQYF. The full variable domain, completed using reference TRBV11-2 and TRBJ2-7, is EAGVAQSPRYKIIEKRQSVAFWCNPISGHATLYWYQQILGQGPKLLIQFQNNGVVDDSQLPKDRFSAERLKGVDSTLKIQPAKLEDSAVYLCASTLISVRDNPYEQYFGPGTRLTVT.

The chain uses TRBV28 and TRBJ1-5; D is unclear. V was pared by 5 bases and J by 11 bases, with 7 bases between. CDR1 is MDHEN and CDR2 is SYDVKM in the germline V gene. The CDR3 consists of 10 residues. The CDR3 sequence: CASSAQAQHF. The DNA for the CDR3 is TGTGCCAGCAGTGCCCAGGCCCAGCATTTT. The full variable domain, in which reference TRBV28 and TRBJ1-5 provide the parts outside the CDR3, is DVKVTQSSRYLVKRTGEKVFLECVQDMDHENMFWYRQDPGLGLRLIYFSYDVKMKEKGDIPEGYSVSREKKERFSLILESASTNQTSMYLCASSAQAQHFGDGTRLSIL.

This chain's CDR3 is CASSQDAGDRELLAGPYEQYF. The DNA of the CDR3 is TGCGCCAGCAGCCAAGATGCCGGGGACAGGGAGCTGCTAGCGGGACCCTACGAGCAGTACTTC. The chain has TRBV4-3 and TRBJ2-5; D may be TRBD1 or TRBD2 (9 bases each). The DNA matches TRBJ2-7 better at its end, which makes the J call doubtful. The CDR3 consists of 21 residues. Germline CDR1 reads LGHNA; CDR2 reads YSLEER.